The 19 T cell receptor beta chains below come from one sample, sequenced in a study of beta chain features in type 1 diabetes. What was sequenced were expressed TCRB transcripts, since all of the isolated RNA had been reverse transcribed. The data were produced by immunoSEQ multiplex PCR, yet TCRdb's version contains in-frame clones alone and is incomplete. This table has hundreds of thousands of clones, roughly 16% appearing once. Sequenced input: naive CD4+ T cells from blood. Receptors were obtained from a man aged 18 to 35 in good health.

This clone was observed a handful of times. The rearrangement uses TRBV4-3 and TRBJ2-7, with 8 bases fitting TRBD2. V shed 3 bases and J 0 bases; nucleotides not matched to a gene: 4. The CDR3 has 15 amino acids. Germline assignment: CDR1 LGHNA and CDR2 YSLEER. DNA for the CDR3: TGCGCCAGCAGCCACCTAGCGGGTGGCTCCTACGAGCAGTACTTC. Translation: CASSHLAGGSYEQYF.

Only a few counts were recorded for this clone. This sequence joins TRBV15 and TRBJ2-5; D call uncertain. With 6 bases removed from V and 1 base from J, the gap between germline ends came to 12 bases. The CDR3 extends over 14 amino acids. The V gene's germline CDR1 is LNHNV and CDR2 YYDKDF (reference sequence). DNA of the CDR3: TGTGCCACCAGAGAGCCCACACTCCAAGAGACCCAGTACTTC. Protein: CATREPTLQETQYF.

The chain is built from TRBV7-3 and TRBJ2-6; D possibly uses TRBD1 or TRBD2 (5 bases each). V was cut by 1 base and J by 2 bases, with 6 bases left in between. Germline V lookup: CDR1 SGHTA, CDR2 FQGTGA. The CDR3 is 15 amino acids. Written as DNA, the CDR3 is TGTGCCAGCAGCTTAATGGGGGCTGGGGCCAACGTCCTGACTTTC. This encodes CASSLMGAGANVLTF.

The gene calls are TRBV27 and TRBJ2-1; 11 positions match TRBD2. This CDR3 has 14 residues. The J segment lost 12 bases and the V segment lost 3 bases, leaving 7 bases of the junction unmatched. The V gene's germline CDR1 is MNHEY and CDR2 SMNVEV (reference sequence). CDR3 nucleotide sequence: TGTGCCAGCAGTTTTGATAGCGGGAGGGCGGTGCAGTTCTTC. Its protein is CASSFDSGRAVQFF.

The gene calls are TRBV5-1 and TRBJ1-1, with a possible D match to TRBD1 (6 bases). CDR3 length: 13 residues. The germline V gene has CDR1 SGHRS and CDR2 YFSETQ. Trimming cost V 4 bases and J 9 bases, with 16 bases left between them. The CDR3 sequence is CASSVGGPSQAFF. As DNA, the CDR3 is TGCGCCAGCAGCGTCGGGGGGCCGTCTCAAGCTTTCTTT.

This clone was found a few times. The chain combines TRBV19 with TRBJ2-7; D gene uncertain. Trimming cost V 4 bases and J 1 base, with 14 bases left between them. This CDR3 spans 15 amino acids. CDR1 is LNHDA, CDR2 SQIVND, per germline (reference sequence). The CDR3 sequence: CASSTLLNGSYEQYF. The CDR3 coding sequence is TGTGCCAGTAGTACTCTCCTGAACGGATCCTACGAGCAGTACTTC. The full variable domain, its missing parts supplied by reference TRBV19 and TRBJ2-7, is DGGITQSPKYLFRKEGQNVTLSCEQNLNHDAMYWYRQDPGQGLRLIYYSQIVNDFQKGDIAEGYSVSREKKESFPLTVTSAQKNPTAFYLCASSTLLNGSYEQYFGPGTRLTVT.

This clone was counted only a few times. The CDR3 is CASSIGGADYGYTF. DNA of the CDR3: TGTGCCAGTAGTATAGGAGGGGCTGACTATGGCTACACCTTC. This chain uses TRBV19 with TRBJ1-2; the D gene is possibly TRBD1 (5 bases). Germline CDR1 reads LNHDA; CDR2 reads SQIVND (reference sequence). Trimming stripped 1 base from V and 3 bases from J, with 9 bases between. The CDR3 has 14 residues.

For this clone: The same CDR3 can be traced to other DNA sequences in this sample. This chain connects TRBV6-6 to TRBJ2-1; D gene uncertain. Per germline, CDR1 MNHNY and CDR2 SVGAGI (reference sequence). The CDR3 covers 13 residues. Trimming stripped 2 bases from V and 7 bases from J, with 9 bases between. Here the CDR3 reads CASSYPGRNEQFF. The CDR3 DNA reads TGTGCCAGCAGTTACCCTGGAAGGAATGAGCAGTTCTTC.

This clone was counted between two and nine times. V and J are TRBV7-3 and TRBJ1-1; weak D call: TRBD1 (5 bases). This CDR3 spans 12 amino acids. With 5 bases removed from V and 3 bases from J, the gap between germline ends came to 7 bases. Germline CDR1 SGHTA, CDR2 FQGTGA. CDR3 region: CASSQGDTEAFF. The DNA of the CDR3 is TGTGCCAGCAGCCAGGGCGACACTGAAGCTTTCTTT. The full variable domain, completed using reference TRBV7-3 and TRBJ1-1, is GAGVSQTPSNKVTEKGKYVELRCDPISGHTALYWYRQSLGQGPEFLIYFQGTGAADDSGLPNDRFFAVRPEGSVSTLKIQRTERGDSAVYLCASSQGDTEAFFGQGTRLTVV.

The chain links TRBV7-2 to TRBJ1-5; 9 bases match TRBD1. Germline V gene sequence: CDR1 SGHTA, CDR2 FQGNSA. V lost 5 bases, J lost 1 base, and 12 bases stayed unmatched. This CDR3 contains 18 residues. Here the CDR3 DNA reads TGTGCCAGCAGCCCTGTCCCGGGACAGGGAAGAAGCAATCAGCCCCAGCATTTT. Translation gives CASSPVPGQGRSNQPQHF.

This clone was counted a few times. The V call is TRBV27, the J call TRBJ2-3; the match to TRBD1 covers 8 bases. This CDR3 spans 16 amino acids. After removal of 2 bases from V and 6 bases from J, the junction contained 10 bases not matched to a gene. Germline loops: CDR1 MNHEY, CDR2 SMNVEV (reference sequence). The CDR3 DNA is TGTGCCAGCAGTTTACTAGGACAGGGCCCTGCGGATACGCAGTATTTT. It translates to CASSLLGQGPADTQYF.

The sample holds a few counts of this clone. The chain combines TRBV30 with TRBJ1-3, with 8 bases matching TRBD1. V was pared by 2 bases and J by 9 bases, with 12 bases of the junction left unmatched. This CDR3 region has 15 residues. Germline V gene data show CDR1 as GTSNPN and CDR2 as SVGIG (reference sequence). This CDR3 is CAWSRGQAMGRTIYF. The CDR3 nucleotides are TGTGCCTGGAGTCGGGGACAGGCGATGGGACGCACCATATATTTT.

The V and J genes are TRBV18 and TRBJ2-7, with D perhaps matching TRBD1 (7 bases). V lost 1 base to trimming and J lost 2 bases, with 18 bases between them. CDR1 and CDR2 (germline): KGHSH, LQKENI. The CDR3 is 17 residues long. CDR3 in DNA: TGTGCCAGCTCACCACTGTCAGGGGGTGGAGGGGCCTACGAGCAGTACTTC. It is translated as CASSPLSGGGGAYEQYF.

This clone was recorded a few times. CDR3 region: CAWSVWGQAYQPQHF. The DNA for the CDR3 is TGTGCCTGGAGTGTGTGGGGGCAGGCATATCAGCCCCAGCATTTT. The genes are TRBV30 and TRBJ1-5; possible D gene TRBD1, 6 bases. V shed 0 bases and J shed 5 bases, with 14 bases lying between them. CDR1 is GTSNPN, CDR2 SVGIG, per germline (reference sequence). The CDR3 sequence is 15 residues long. Variable domain in full (rest from reference TRBV30 and TRBJ1-5): SQTIHQWPATLVQPVGSPLSLECTVEGTSNPNLYWYRQAAGRGLQLLFYSVGIGQISSEVPQNLSASRPQDRQFILSSKKLLLSDSGFYLCAWSVWGQAYQPQHFGDGTRLSIL.

This clone was counted between two and nine times. The V call is TRBV6-5, the J call TRBJ2-7; 8 bases map to TRBD1. Germline V gives CDR1 MNHEY, CDR2 SVGAGI. The junction had 5 bases not matched to a gene; V was cut back by 8 bases and J by 5 bases. The CDR3 runs to 12 residues. The CDR3 is CASRDRRNEQYF. CDR3 DNA: TGTGCCAGCCGGGACAGGCGGAACGAGCAGTACTTC.

Points on this clone: The sample contains more than one DNA sequence encoding this CDR3. J is TRBJ2-5 and V is TRBV7-2, with no clear D. Germline assignment: CDR1 SGHTA and CDR2 FQGNSA. V was cut by 1 base and J by 5 bases, with 8 bases left in between. The CDR3 is made up of 13 amino acids. CDR3 coding DNA: TGTGCCAGCAGCTTAGAGGGTAGGGAGACCCAGTACTTC. Its translation is CASSLEGRETQYF.

The chain couples TRBV4-3 to TRBJ1-2; D possibly corresponds to TRBD1 (6 bases). Germline values: CDR1 LGHNA, CDR2 YSLEER. This CDR3 is 15 amino acids long. The germline V and J ends were trimmed by 2 bases and 8 bases, with 18 bases remaining between them. The CDR3 coding sequence is TGCGCCAGCAGCCAATCTGGGGGGCTGGTTGGCGGCTACACCTTC. Amino acids: CASSQSGGLVGGYTF.

This clone showed up just a few times. Additional DNA sequences in this sample encode the identical CDR3. This chain uses TRBV14 with TRBJ1-1; a weak D match, TRBD1 (5 bases). The CDR3 consists of 13 residues. Trimming cost V 3 bases and J 0 bases, with 5 bases left between them. Germline V lookup: CDR1 SGHDN, CDR2 FVKESK. CDR3: CASSQDMNTEAFF. CDR3 in DNA: TGTGCCAGCAGCCAGGACATGAACACTGAAGCTTTCTTT.

This clone appeared a few times. The DNA for the CDR3 is TGTGCTAGTGGTTTGGGACAGAACTCCTACAATGAGCAGTTCTTC. Its protein is CASGLGQNSYNEQFF. V gene TRBV12-5 combines with J gene TRBJ2-1, with TRBD1 as a possible D gene (5 bases). This CDR3 has 15 residues. Germline V CDR1 and CDR2: LGHNT, FRNRAP. The V gene lost 1 base and the J gene lost 0 bases, with 7 bases spanning the gap.